The 31 T cell receptor beta chains below all came from one sample that was sequenced in a study of PD-L1 blockade in urothelial cancer. This table comes from immunoSEQ multiplex PCR, and its TCRdb copy is limited to in-frame clones, with some not included. The sample lists around 71,000 clones, approximately 86% occurring once. Time point: pretreatment peripheral blood. Here the sequenced sample was PBMCs, taken around atezolizumab (anti-PD-L1) treatment. The receptors derive from a man aged 40-50 years with urothelial cancer.

The chain combines TRBV5-6 with TRBJ2-5, with D perhaps matching TRBD2 (5 bases). This CDR3 is built from 12 residues. Germline V gene data show CDR1 as SGHDT and CDR2 as YYEEEE. Deletions cut 7 bases from V and 3 bases from J, with 10 bases between. This CDR3 is CASRRGKETQYF. The CDR3 bases are TGTGCCAGCCGTCGGGGAAAAGAGACCCAGTACTTC.

The chain combines TRBV7-2 with TRBJ2-5, with TRBD2 identical over 7 bases. The junction had 8 bases not matched to a gene; V was cut back by 2 bases and J by 5 bases. The CDR3 extends over 15 amino acids. From germline, CDR1 is SGHTA and CDR2 FQGNSA. The CDR3 bases are TGTGCCAGCAGCTTATCAATAGCGGGCAGGGAGACCCAGTACTTC. Translated: CASSLSIAGRETQYF.

The gene calls are TRBV28 and TRBJ2-1; TRBD1 agrees at 8 bases. Germline CDR1 is MDHEN and CDR2 is SYDVKM. The V and J ends lost 1 base and 6 bases, in that order; junction bases with no gene match: 8. The CDR3 contains 16 residues. The CDR3 nucleotides read TGTGCCAGCAGTTTATTGGGGCTTGGACAGGGCAATGAGCAGTTCTTC. Its protein product is CASSLLGLGQGNEQFF.

CDR3 protein: CASSDRQANEKLFF. The DNA for the CDR3 is TGTGCCAGCAGTGACAGGCAAGCTAATGAAAAACTGTTTTTT. V and J are TRBV6-1 and TRBJ1-4; no reliable D call. The germline V and J ends were trimmed by 3 bases and 3 bases, with 8 bases remaining between them. Germline V gene lookup returns CDR1 MNHNS and CDR2 SASEGT. The CDR3 is made up of 14 amino acids.

The chain uses TRBV9 and TRBJ1-1; a weak D match, TRBD1 (5 bases). The germline V gene has CDR1 SGDLS and CDR2 YYNGEE. The CDR3 has 14 residues. Trimming took 2 bases from V and 1 from J, leaving 9 bases between them. The CDR3 loop is CASSVLQENTEAFF. As DNA, the CDR3 is TGTGCCAGCAGCGTCTTACAGGAGAACACTGAAGCTTTCTTT.

This chain uses TRBV7-2 with TRBJ2-1; 7 positions agree with TRBD2. V was pared by 4 bases and J by 4 bases, with 13 bases of the junction left unmatched. Germline CDR1 and CDR2: SGHTA and FQGNSA. The CDR3 is made up of 17 amino acids. The CDR3 nucleotides are TGTGCCAGCAGCTCTAGTGGACGGGGGGACGGGTACAATGAGCAGTTCTTC. It translates to CASSSSGRGDGYNEQFF.

This chain uses TRBV27 with TRBJ2-1; 10 nucleotides agree with TRBD1. After removal of 7 bases from V and 7 bases from J, the junction contained 13 bases not matched to a gene. The CDR3 is made up of 16 amino acids. The germline CDR1 and CDR2 sequences are MNHEY and SMNVEV (reference sequence). CDR3 DNA: TGTGCCAGCATGATACTCCGGGACAGGGGTAGTAATGAGCAGTTCTTC. Encoded protein: CASMILRDRGSNEQFF.

The rearrangement joins TRBV18 to TRBJ2-3, with D hard to call. The V gene's germline CDR1 is KGHSH and CDR2 LQKENI. Trimming removed 5 bases at V and 1 base at J, with 7 bases between. The CDR3 runs to 13 residues. CDR3 sequence reads: CASSEVGTDTQYF. Here the CDR3 DNA reads TGTGCCAGCTCAGAGGTGGGCACAGATACGCAGTATTTT. Complete variable domain (other parts from reference TRBV18 and TRBJ2-3): NAGVMQNPRHLVRRRGQEARLRCSPMKGHSHVYWYRQLPEEGLKFMVYLQKENIIDESGMPKERFSAEFPKEGPSILRIQQVVRGDSAAYFCASSEVGTDTQYFGPGTRLTVL.

V gene TRBV28 combines with J gene TRBJ1-2, with 11 bases lining up with TRBD1. J gave up 2 bases and V 3 bases, and 14 bases lay outside the gene matches. The V gene's germline CDR1 is MDHEN and CDR2 SYDVKM. This CDR3 contains 19 residues. The DNA of the CDR3 is TGTGCCAGCAGTTTCCTTCTTCGGACAGGGGGCAGTTCGAACTATGGCTACACCTTC. Protein sequence: CASSFLLRTGGSSNYGYTF.

V gene TRBV11-2 combines with J gene TRBJ2-1; 7 nucleotides match TRBD1. This CDR3 comprises 15 residues. V gave up 8 bases and J gave up 9 bases; unmatched junction bases: 16. Germline V gives CDR1 SGHAT, CDR2 FQNNGV. This CDR3 is CASGPLTGVGGEQFF. For the CDR3, the DNA is TGTGCCAGCGGCCCCCTCACAGGGGTTGGCGGTGAGCAGTTCTTC.

The chain combines TRBV7-3 with TRBJ2-1; D not certain. V was clipped by 6 bases and J by 6 bases, with 12 bases between them. The CDR3 runs 13 residues. Germline assignment: CDR1 SGHTA and CDR2 FQGTGA. The DNA of the CDR3 is TGTGCCAGCAGGGTCTCGGGTGGCAATGAGCAGTTCTTC. Amino acid sequence: CASRVSGGNEQFF.

V gene TRBV18 combines with J gene TRBJ1-5; D unclear. The CDR3 contains 15 residues. Germline CDR1 reads KGHSH; CDR2 reads LQKENI. The ends were cut back, 2 bases at V and 2 bases at J, with 10 bases in the middle. CDR3 DNA: TGTGCCAGCTCACCAGGGCACAATGGCAATCAGCCCCAGCATTTT. Translating gives CASSPGHNGNQPQHF.

V gene TRBV5-1 combines with J gene TRBJ1-1; the match to TRBD1 covers 12 bases. Germline assignment: CDR1 SGHRS and CDR2 YFSETQ. V dropped 4 bases and J dropped 8; count of bases not matched to a gene: 6. This CDR3 comprises 14 residues. In DNA form, the CDR3 reads TGCGCCAGCAGCCAGGGACAGGGGGCCCGAGAAGCTTTCTTT. Translated, it gives CASSQGQGAREAFF.

The rearrangement uses TRBV7-3 and TRBJ2-7, with 9 bases fitting TRBD1. Germline-derived CDR1 and CDR2 are SGHTA and FQGTGA. This CDR3 is built from 16 residues. With V trimmed by 5 bases and J by 5 bases, 13 bases remained unmatched. The CDR3 DNA follows: TGTGCCAGCAGCCCAAGGGGTGGACAGGGGTCCCACGAGCAGTACTTC. Protein sequence: CASSPRGGQGSHEQYF.

The rearrangement links TRBV4-3 to TRBJ2-7; 8 positions match TRBD1. Trimming took 2 bases from V and 0 from J; bases not matched to a gene: 6. CDR1 is LGHNA, CDR2 YSLEER, per germline. The CDR3 is made up of 16 amino acids. CDR3 amino acids: CASSQLTGAGSYEQYF. In DNA, the CDR3 is TGCGCCAGCAGCCAACTGACAGGGGCAGGCTCCTACGAGCAGTACTTC.

Only a few counts were recorded for this clone. The chain joins TRBV5-6 to TRBJ2-1; a weak D match, TRBD2 (5 bases). The V end lost 4 bases, the J end lost 9 bases, and 11 bases lay between the germline ends. Germline V lookup: CDR1 SGHDT, CDR2 YYEEEE. CDR3 size: 12 residues. This CDR3 is CASSLSAGEQFF. The CDR3 nucleotides read TGTGCCAGCAGCCTCTCGGCGGGTGAGCAGTTCTTC. Based on the CDR3 plus reference TRBV5-6 and TRBJ2-1, the full variable domain is DAGVTQSPTHLIKTRGQQVTLRCSPKSGHDTVSWYQQALGQGPQFIFQYYEEEERQRGNFPDRFSGHQFPNYSSELNVNALLLGDSALYLCASSLSAGEQFFGPGTRLTVL.

This clone was seen only a few times. The chain couples TRBV7-2 to TRBJ1-2; D might be TRBD1 (5 bases). The CDR3 extends over 14 amino acids. Germline V gene sequence: CDR1 SGHTA, CDR2 FQGNSA. V lost 1 base, J lost 7 bases, and 13 bases lay in between. The CDR3 here is CASSLGAGPSGYTF. The CDR3 coding sequence is TGTGCCAGCAGCTTAGGGGCAGGGCCCAGTGGCTACACCTTC.

The genes are TRBV28 and TRBJ2-1, with D possibly being TRBD1 (6 bases). V lost 3 bases and J 6 bases, leaving 15 bases between the germline ends. The germline gives CDR1 MDHEN, CDR2 SYDVKM. This CDR3 is 15 amino acids long. The CDR3 here is CASSLAGMGANEQFF. The CDR3 bases are TGTGCCAGCAGTTTGGCAGGGATGGGGGCCAATGAGCAGTTCTTC.

This chain uses TRBV2 with TRBJ1-1; TRBD1 matches at 8 bases. Trimming took 3 bases from V and 9 from J; bases not matched to a gene: 6. Looked up from germline, CDR1 is SNHLY and CDR2 is FYNNEI. The CDR3 is 13 residues long. CDR3 bases: TGTGCCAGCAGTGATACCACAGGGGGAAAAGCTTTCTTT. Translating gives CASSDTTGGKAFF.

This sequence joins TRBV2 and TRBJ2-7, with TRBD1 matching 8 bases. Germline values: CDR1 SNHLY, CDR2 FYNNEI. The ends lost 1 base at V and 2 bases at J; junction bases unmatched: 4. The CDR3 extends over 15 amino acids. The CDR3 coding sequence is TGTGCCAGCAGTGAAGGGAAGGACAGGGCCTACGAGCAGTACTTC. This codes for CASSEGKDRAYEQYF. Using reference TRBV2 and TRBJ2-7 for the parts outside the CDR3, the full variable domain is EPEVTQTPSHQVTQMGQEVILRCVPISNHLYFYWYRQILGQKVEFLVSFYNNEISEKSEIFDDQFSVERPDGSNFTLKIRSTKLEDSAMYFCASSEGKDRAYEQYFGPGTRLTVT.

The chain couples TRBV6-6 to TRBJ2-1, with D perhaps matching TRBD1 (6 bases). Germline V gene sequence: CDR1 MNHNY, CDR2 SVGAGI (reference sequence). The CDR3 sequence is 13 residues long. V lost 10 bases, J lost 5 bases, and 15 bases lay in between. In nucleotides, the CDR3 is TGTGCCACCCTGGACAGTGGGGACAATGAGCAGTTCTTC. It translates to CATLDSGDNEQFF.

This rearrangement joins TRBV4-1 to TRBJ1-5, with 10 bases aligning to TRBD1. CDR3 length: 13 amino acids. Germline trimming cut 9 bases from V and 7 bases from J; bases unmatched to any gene: 6. CDR1 is MGHRA and CDR2 is YSYEKL in the germline V gene. The chain's CDR3 is CASRQGAGQPQHF. Written as DNA, the CDR3 is TGCGCCAGTAGACAGGGGGCTGGCCAGCCCCAGCATTTT.

The CDR3 region is CASSVTSGGRETQYF. CDR3 sequence (DNA): TGCGCCAGCAGCGTTACTAGCGGGGGTCGGGAGACCCAGTACTTC. The chain uses TRBV5-1 and TRBJ2-5, with TRBD2 matching 11 bases. The V segment lost 4 bases and the J segment 5 bases; nucleotides outside the gene matches: 7. This CDR3 region has 15 residues. Germline V gene lookup returns CDR1 SGHRS and CDR2 YFSETQ.

The chain is built from TRBV19 and TRBJ2-7, with D possibly TRBD2 on 6 matching bases. Per germline, CDR1 LNHDA and CDR2 SQIVND (reference sequence). V was pared by 3 bases and J by 0 bases, with 9 bases between. This CDR3 region has 14 residues. For the CDR3, the DNA is TGTGCCAGTAGTATGGGCGGGGCCTCCTACGAGCAGTACTTC. Its translation: CASSMGGASYEQYF.

The chain couples TRBV4-3 to TRBJ2-1, with TRBD2 matching 9 bases. The CDR3 covers 18 residues. V was pared by 0 bases and J by 0 bases, with 6 bases of the junction left unmatched. CDR1 and CDR2 from the germline V gene are LGHNA and YSLEER. CDR3 amino acids: CASSQDPRTSDSYNEQFF. In DNA, the CDR3 is TGCGCCAGCAGCCAAGATCCCCGGACTAGCGACTCCTACAATGAGCAGTTCTTC.

The V call is TRBV5-1, the J call TRBJ1-2; 9 bases line up with TRBD1. The germline V gene has CDR1 SGHRS and CDR2 YFSETQ. Trimming took 3 bases from V and 4 from J; bases not matched to a gene: 1. The CDR3 has 13 residues. The CDR3 protein is CASSSDRGYGYTF. The CDR3 region has the DNA TGCGCCAGCAGCTCGGACAGGGGCTATGGCTACACCTTC.

CDR3: CASSLWSQGSSYEQYF. The CDR3 nucleotides read TGTGCCAGCAGTTTATGGAGCCAGGGGAGCTCCTACGAGCAGTACTTC. The chain combines TRBV28 with TRBJ2-7; D may be TRBD1 (6 bases). Per the germline V gene, CDR1 is MDHEN and CDR2 is SYDVKM. V gave up 0 bases and J gave up 0 bases, with 12 bases separating them. The CDR3 sequence is 16 residues long.

V and J are TRBV29-1 and TRBJ2-5; TRBD2 agrees at 12 bases. Trimming at V came to 0 bases and at J to 5 bases, leaving 7 bases not matched to a gene. Germline CDR1 is SQVTM and CDR2 is ANQGSEA. The length of the CDR3 is 16 residues. This CDR3 is CSVEELAGGWRETQYF. The CDR3 bases are TGCAGCGTTGAAGAGCTAGCGGGAGGGTGGCGGGAGACCCAGTACTTC.

CDR3 protein: CASRGGGNYGYTF. The DNA for the CDR3 is TGTGCCAGCAGGGGGGGAGGGAACTATGGCTACACCTTC. This sequence joins TRBV6-6 and TRBJ1-2; TRBD1 is a possible D gene (5 bases). V lost 6 bases, J lost 2 bases, and 10 bases lay in between. This CDR3 is built from 13 residues. CDR1 is MNHNY and CDR2 is SVGAGI in the germline V gene (reference sequence).

This sequence joins TRBV9 and TRBJ2-7; tentative D call: TRBD1 (5 bases). V shed 0 bases and J shed 0 bases, with 10 bases lying between them. CDR1 is SGDLS, CDR2 YYNGEE, per germline. The CDR3 length is 15 residues. In DNA, the CDR3 is TGTGCCAGCAGCGTAGGACAGATTAGCTCCTACGAGCAGTACTTC. Translation gives CASSVGQISSYEQYF.

The genes are TRBV19 and TRBJ1-3; unclear D gene. CDR3 length: 16 residues. V lost 7 bases and J lost 0, with 16 bases in between. The germline V gene encodes CDR1 LNHDA and CDR2 SQIVND (reference sequence). The CDR3 bases are TGTGCCAGTACCGCTCCCGGGGTGAGCTCTGGAAACACCATATATTTT. Translation: CASTAPGVSSGNTIYF. Together with reference TRBV19 and TRBJ1-3, the CDR3 gives the full variable domain: DGGITQSPKYLFRKEGQNVTLSCEQNLNHDAMYWYRQDPGQGLRLIYYSQIVNDFQKGDIAEGYSVSREKKESFPLTVTSAQKNPTAFYLCASTAPGVSSGNTIYFGEGSWLTVV.